These 10 T cell receptor beta chains originate from one sample sequenced in a study of CD8 T cells in ankylosing spondylitis. TCRdb ran MiXCR on the 5' RACE reads and lists one entry per CDR3 protein. The sample holds about 340,000 distinct CDR3 sequences; roughly 14% are singletons and the top ten take 1.1%. The sequenced material came from blood, either unsorted or a sorted T cell fraction (not recorded which). These receptor sequences come from a male donor with ankylosing spondylitis or in good health (not recorded which).

The CDR3 loop is CASSPTGVGSPLHF. The DNA of the CDR3 is TGTGCCAGCAGTCCGACAGGGGTTGGTTCACCCCTCCACTTT. The chain links TRBV6-1 to TRBJ1-6; 8 positions agree with TRBD1. The CDR3 has 14 amino acids. The ends lost 5 bases at V and 9 bases at J; junction bases unmatched: 6. Per germline, CDR1 MNHNS and CDR2 SASEGT.

Only a few counts were recorded for this clonotype. The CDR3 region is CASSQVGSVNAEQFF. The CDR3 nucleotides read TGTGCCAGCAGCCAAGTCGGATCAGTCAACGCTGAGCAGTTCTTC. The chain uses TRBV4-2 and TRBJ2-1; no firm D call. V was cut by 1 base and J by 9 bases, with 16 bases left in between. The CDR3 length is 15 residues. The germline V gene encodes CDR1 LGHNA and CDR2 YNFKEQ.

The chain recombines TRBV15 with TRBJ2-7; 7 bases are a match to TRBD2. V lost 4 bases and J lost 7; bases outside the gene matches: 16. CDR1 LNHNV and CDR2 YYDKDF come from the germline V gene (reference sequence). The CDR3 totals 16 residues. CDR3 nucleotides: TGTGCCACCAGCAAATCCACCGGGACTACCAATTATGAGCAGTACTTC. Amino acids: CATSKSTGTTNYEQYF.

This clonotype was seen many times. The chain is built from TRBV12-3 or TRBV12-4 and TRBJ1-2; no definite D call. There are 15 residues in the CDR3. Trimming removed 2 bases at V and 0 bases at J, with 10 bases between. The CDR3 reads CASSLITASNYGYTF. CDR3 sequence (DNA): TGTGCCAGCAGTTTAATTACAGCTTCTAACTATGGCTACACCTTC.

The CDR3 DNA is TGTGCCAGCAGCTTATTCGAGGGGGCCGCATCTGAAGCTTTCTTT. This encodes CASSLFEGAASEAFF. V usage is TRBV7-8 and J usage is TRBJ1-1, with 7 bases fitting TRBD1. The CDR3 spans 15 residues. J lost 6 bases, V lost 2 bases, and 9 bases had no gene match. Germline values: CDR1 SGHVS, CDR2 FQNEAQ.

This chain joins TRBV30 and TRBJ2-7; TRBD2 might be the D (5 bases). Trimming cost V 0 bases and J 3 bases, with 6 bases left between them. Looked up from germline, CDR1 is GTSNPN and CDR2 is SVGIG (reference sequence). This CDR3 has 12 amino acids. The CDR3 is CAWSVGGYEQYF. The CDR3 nucleotides are TGTGCCTGGAGTGTAGGAGGCTACGAGCAGTACTTC. Full variable domain (remainder filled in from reference TRBV30 and TRBJ2-7): SQTIHQWPATLVQPVGSPLSLECTVEGTSNPNLYWYRQAAGRGLQLLFYSVGIGQISSEVPQNLSASRPQDRQFILSSKKLLLSDSGFYLCAWSVGGYEQYFGPGTRLTVT.

This rearrangement joins TRBV12-3 or TRBV12-4 to TRBJ2-3; the match to TRBD2 covers 14 bases. The CDR3 is 16 amino acids. The junction had 7 bases not matched to a gene; V was cut back by 7 bases and J by 4 bases. The CDR3 nucleotides read TGTGCCAGCACCGAGGGACTAGCGGGAGTCTCAGATACGCAGTATTTT. Protein sequence: CASTEGLAGVSDTQYF.

This clonotype was observed a few times. In nucleotides, the CDR3 is TGTGCCAGCAGACAAATGGGAGGTCTCATTGGGCGCAACTATGGCTACACCTTC. Its translation: CASRQMGGLIGRNYGYTF. The V call is TRBV27, the J call TRBJ1-2; D remains unclear. Germline CDR1 reads MNHEY; CDR2 reads SMNVEV (reference sequence). With 6 bases removed from V and 2 bases from J, the gap between germline ends came to 25 bases. The CDR3 extends over 18 amino acids.

V is TRBV2 and J is TRBJ2-1; the match to TRBD1 covers 7 bases. Germline V lookup: CDR1 SNHLY, CDR2 FYNNEI. The CDR3 is made up of 14 amino acids. After removal of 5 bases from V and 6 bases from J, the junction contained 7 bases not matched to a gene. The CDR3 here is CASSKGNRGNEQFF. The CDR3, as DNA: TGTGCCAGCAGTAAGGGGAACAGGGGCAATGAGCAGTTCTTC.

The V and J genes are TRBV3-1 and TRBJ2-7, with 10 positions matching TRBD1. In germline, CDR1 is LGHDT, CDR2 YNNKEL (reference sequence). The CDR3 has 15 residues. V was pared by 5 bases and J by 3 bases, with 7 bases of the junction left unmatched. The CDR3 bases are TGTGCCAGCAGCGCGACCGGGACAGGGGTCTACGAGCAGTACTTC. Translated: CASSATGTGVYEQYF.